A single sample is the source of the 20 T cell receptor beta chains below, sequenced in a study of T-cell memory formation after mild COVID-19. A single record per CDR3 protein comes from TCRdb applying MiXCR to the 5' RACE reads. The data hold hundreds of thousands of distinct CDR3 sequences, with about a fifth observed a single time. The material sequenced was PBMCs or a T cell subset sorted from them (not recorded which). The receptors come from an adult woman who had mild COVID-19 (a few samples of this study predate the infection). Cell type and time point are not known.

This clonotype showed up just a few times. The chain is built from TRBV19 and TRBJ2-7; D gene unclear. This CDR3 is built from 13 residues. Germline assignment: CDR1 LNHDA and CDR2 SQIVND (reference sequence). V gave up 4 bases and J gave up 1 base, with 8 bases separating them. The CDR3 coding sequence is TGTGCCAGTAGTAGTCTACCGTCCTACGAGCAGTACTTC. It yields the protein CASSSLPSYEQYF.

The genes are TRBV12-3 or TRBV12-4 and TRBJ2-1; 11 bases agree with TRBD1. V was pared by 5 bases and J by 4 bases, with 10 bases of the junction left unmatched. This CDR3 comprises 17 residues. CDR3 nucleotides: TGTGCCAGCAGTCAAGGACAGGGGGCTCTCCAATACAATGAGCAGTTCTTC. Translation gives CASSQGQGALQYNEQFF.

This clonotype was detected a few times. The rearrangement uses TRBV9 and TRBJ2-1; the D gene is possibly TRBD2 (5 bases). The germline V gene encodes CDR1 SGDLS and CDR2 YYNGEE. This CDR3 comprises 10 residues. V lost 5 bases and J 10 bases, leaving 7 bases between the germline ends. CDR3 DNA sequence: TGTGCCAGCAGACCGGGAGAGCAGTTCTTC. Translation gives CASRPGEQFF.

The J gene is TRBJ1-2, the V gene TRBV30, with TRBD1 matching 8 bases. The CDR3 is 14 residues long. Losses at the gene ends were 4 bases for V and 6 bases for J; bases not matched to a gene: 10. CDR1 is GTSNPN, CDR2 SVGIG, per germline (reference sequence). CDR3: CAWNLGTGGHGYTF. The CDR3 nucleotides read TGTGCCTGGAACCTCGGGACAGGAGGCCATGGCTACACCTTC.

This clonotype was counted a few times. The chain is built from TRBV4-1 and TRBJ1-1; D is uncertain. The CDR3 sequence is 16 residues long. The ends were cut back, 4 bases at V and 1 base at J, with 16 bases in the middle. Germline CDR1 is MGHRA and CDR2 is YSYEKL. CDR3: CASSPPSNRANTEAFF. The CDR3 DNA reads as TGCGCCAGCAGCCCTCCGTCGAATAGGGCGAACACTGAAGCTTTCTTT.

This sequence joins TRBV7-6 and TRBJ2-3, with D possibly being TRBD2 (6 bases). CDR3 length equals 16 residues. Trimming removed 1 base from V and 0 bases from J, with 11 bases in between. Germline CDR1 and CDR2: SGHVS and FNYEAQ. This CDR3 reads CASSLGGGRSTDTQYF. The CDR3 DNA reads TGTGCCAGCAGCTTAGGCGGAGGGCGGAGCACAGATACGCAGTATTTT.

This clonotype was seen a single time. The chain couples TRBV12-3 or TRBV12-4 to TRBJ2-7; 7 bases match TRBD1. The CDR3 consists of 14 residues. The trim removed 6 bases at V and 3 bases at J, leaving 8 bases unmatched. In DNA form, the CDR3 reads TGTGCCAGCAGGGGACAGATAGGGAACTACGAGCAGTACTTC. This encodes CASRGQIGNYEQYF.

The rearrangement joins TRBV5-5 to TRBJ2-7; TRBD1 matches at 7 bases. The junction had 12 bases not matched to a gene; V was cut back by 5 bases and J by 1 base. Per germline, CDR1 SGHKS and CDR2 YYEKEE (reference sequence). CDR3 length: 16 amino acids. The CDR3 region has the DNA TGTGCCAGCAGTCGCGGACCGGGACAGACATCCTACGAGCAGTACTTC. Protein sequence: CASSRGPGQTSYEQYF.

V usage is TRBV18 and J usage is TRBJ1-1; D uncertain. Per germline, CDR1 KGHSH and CDR2 LQKENI. The CDR3 totals 14 residues. V lost 8 bases, J lost 0 bases, and 13 bases lay in between. CDR3 sequence (DNA): TGTGCCAGCGCGGTAGGCCCCTTGAACACTGAAGCTTTCTTT. Protein product: CASAVGPLNTEAFF.

This clonotype turned up a few times. The chain carries TRBV29-1 and TRBJ2-2; TRBD2 might be the D (5 bases). This CDR3 has 15 residues. Between the trimmed V and J ends, which lost 2 bases and 0 bases, there was a span of 10 bases. CDR1 SQVTM and CDR2 ANQGSEA come from the germline V gene. The CDR3 nucleotides are TGCAGCGTTGAACTGGGGAGCTCGAACACCGGGGAGCTGTTTTTT. Translating it yields CSVELGSSNTGELFF.

This clonotype was found a few times. This chain links TRBV4-3 with TRBJ2-5; D is possibly TRBD1 (5 bases). CDR3 length: 16 residues. V lost 0 bases, J lost 2 bases, and 13 bases lay in between. Germline CDR1 reads LGHNA; CDR2 reads YSLEER. The CDR3 loop is CASSQESRTPQETQYF. The CDR3 nucleotides are TGCGCCAGCAGCCAAGAAAGCAGGACACCGCAAGAGACCCAGTACTTC.

A few counts support this clonotype. The gene calls are TRBV7-9 and TRBJ2-7; 11 positions match TRBD2. There are 17 residues in the CDR3. Germline CDR1 and CDR2: SEHNR and FQNEAQ (reference sequence). Trimming took 5 bases from V and 0 from J; bases not matched to a gene: 9. CDR3 sequence reads: CASSPGLAEPASYEQYF. The CDR3 bases are TGTGCCAGCAGCCCGGGACTAGCGGAACCCGCCTCCTACGAGCAGTACTTC.

The chain uses TRBV25-1 and TRBJ1-2; D possibly corresponds to TRBD1 (6 bases). The CDR3 is 17 residues long. Germline CDR1 MGHDK, CDR2 SYGVNS. V was shortened by 4 bases and J by 4 bases, with 22 bases between the two germline ends. The chain's CDR3 is CASSGTGKGELAYGYTF. CDR3 DNA sequence: TGTGCCAGCAGTGGCACAGGGAAGGGGGAATTGGCCTATGGCTACACCTTC.

This chain joins TRBV20-1 and TRBJ2-4; no reliable D call. In germline, CDR1 is DFQATT, CDR2 SNEGSKA (reference sequence). V was shortened by 1 base and J by 0 bases, with 13 bases between the two germline ends. The CDR3 is 16 amino acids. The DNA of the CDR3 is TGCAGTGCTAGAGTAATCCGGACGTTAGCCAAAAACATTCAGTACTTC. Its translation: CSARVIRTLAKNIQYF.

This clonotype was seen only a few times. V is TRBV30 and J is TRBJ1-2, with D unclear. This CDR3 spans 12 amino acids. Trimming pared 0 bases from V and 8 bases from J, leaving 10 bases between. Germline-derived CDR1 and CDR2 are GTSNPN and SVGIG (reference sequence). CDR3 sequence reads: CAWSVRGLGYTF. The CDR3, as DNA: TGTGCCTGGAGTGTACGAGGGCTGGGCTACACCTTC.

This clonotype was counted ten times or more. The gene calls are TRBV21-1 and TRBJ2-2. TRBV21-1 is recorded as a pseudogene. This CDR3 comprises 15 residues. Here the CDR3 DNA reads TGTGCCAGCATCATAGCGGGATGGTACACCGGGGAGCTGTTTTTT. It yields the protein CASIIAGWYTGELFF.

The CDR3 DNA follows: TGTGCCAGCAGCGTAGCTGTGGGCCGAAACACCGGGGAGCTGTTTTTT. It codes for CASSVAVGRNTGELFF. This chain joins TRBV9 and TRBJ2-2; D remains ambiguous. Germline-derived CDR1 and CDR2 are SGDLS and YYNGEE. The V end lost 0 bases, the J end lost 2 bases, and 11 bases lay between the germline ends. The CDR3 loop spans 16 amino acids.

The chain uses TRBV6-5 and TRBJ1-6; the D is unclear. This CDR3 is 15 amino acids long. Looked up from germline, CDR1 is MNHEY and CDR2 is SVGAGI. With 0 bases removed from V and 6 bases from J, the gap between germline ends came to 9 bases. Here the CDR3 DNA reads TGTGCCAGCAGTTACTCAGGCAGGCGTAATTCACCCCTCCACTTT. This translates into CASSYSGRRNSPLHF.

The V call is TRBV7-3, the J call TRBJ2-3; the D gene is possibly TRBD1 (5 bases). Per germline, CDR1 SGHTA and CDR2 FQGTGA. The CDR3 length is 14 residues. Trimming took off 5 bases at V and 4 bases at J, with 13 bases between the two ends. As DNA, the CDR3 is TGTGCCAGCAGCCCGAATCGACAGCCAGATACGCAGTATTTT. Its translation is CASSPNRQPDTQYF.

The J gene is TRBJ2-7, the V gene TRBV18; 11 nucleotides line up with TRBD1. Unmatched junction bases numbered 11, after V lost 5 bases and J lost 2 bases. The CDR3 is made up of 17 amino acids. Germline CDR1 is KGHSH and CDR2 is LQKENI. CDR3 in DNA: TGTGCCAGCTCAACGGACAGGGGGCGCGGAAAACCCTACGAGCAGTACTTC. Translation gives CASSTDRGRGKPYEQYF.